The source of this TCR beta chain is a study of OX40 agonist ivuxolimab in advanced cancers. Context from the whole study: Ivuxolimab, which targeted the costimulatory receptor OX40 (CD134), was an agonistic, fully human IgG2 monoclonal antibody. The dose-escalation cohort was 80% to 90% male with a mean age of approximately 60 years, ranging from roughly 23 to 90. Of the roughly 51 patients in dose escalation, about 20 had hepatocellular carcinoma, about 15 had melanoma, 9 had renal cell carcinoma and 9 had head and neck cancer. Three dose-escalation patients achieved partial responses, one with hepatocellular carcinoma and two with cutaneous melanoma. The paper describes the monotherapy dose-escalation part (N of about 47 patients) of the phase I trial of ivuxolimab. Intravenous ivuxolimab was administered to patients every 2 weeks at six dose levels: 0.01, 0.1, 0.3, 1.5, 3 and 10 mg/kg. Peripheral TCRbeta sequencing aimed to test whether ivuxolimab altered TCR sequence diversity and caused clonal T-cell expansion. Prior anti-PD-1, anti-PD-L1 or anti-CTLA-4 therapy was permitted, and checkpoint inhibitors had been received by around 39% of dose-escalation patients. The research as a whole found: After ivuxolimab, CD8+ T cells had more expanded clones than CD4+ T cells on average. The antigen specificity of the clonally expanded peripheral T cells was not determined. Low levels of normalized T-cell clonal expansion were also seen in some patients who did not respond. Clonal expansion of both CD4+ and CD8+ blood T cells was observed from baseline to week 6 at doses 0.1 to 3.0 mg/kg. In partial responders in the 0.1-3.0 mg/kg groups, normalized peripheral clonal expansion was found to be among the lowest, especially among CD8+ T cells.

To sequence the TCRbeta CDR3 region, genomic DNA was isolated from the sorted cells. The immunoSEQ Assay was used to sequence the TCRbeta CDR3 regions. TCRdb took over this immuneACCESS table, retaining in-frame rearrangements with V and J assigned. Such tables are incomplete; in checked studies, under half of the missing clones stem from an unresolved V gene, and the remainder is unexplained. This sample is represented by 48,000 or so clones; about 81% of them were singletons. In total, the top ten clones hold around 7.7% of the sample. Patients with a history of autoimmune disease or receiving systemic immunosuppression were excluded from the trial. In every dose cohort, peripheral blood was drawn for TCR sequencing at baseline, cycle 4 day 1, and cycle 7 day 1. Samples were obtained from an open-label, multicenter, first-in-human phase I dose-escalation trial of ivuxolimab. Adults with locally advanced or metastatic head and neck squamous cell, hepatocellular, melanoma or renal cell carcinoma were enrolled in the trial. Before TCR sequencing, CD4+ T cells and CD8+ T cells from peripheral blood were sorted into separate populations.

This clone was counted a single time. The specificity of this receptor is unknown. Per-nucleotide qualities are absent, and no much larger clonotype sits a single base away. Deletion took 0 bases off V and 2 bases off J, with a span of 2 bases between the germline ends. Inclusive of the bounding cysteine and phenylalanine, the CDR3 is 12 residues long. The CDR3 DNA has 36 bases and is translated from base 1. Sequences SGDLS (CDR1) and YYNGEE (CDR2) are obtained from the germline V gene. The origin of this receptor is an adult with an advanced solid tumor such as melanoma, head and neck, liver or kidney cancer. The V and J segments used are TRBV9 and TRBJ2-5; no D gene can be assigned with confidence. The material was CD4+ or CD8+ T cells sorted from blood, obtained in a trial of the OX40 agonist ivuxolimab. The CDR3 protein: CASSVVQETQYF. The nucleotides read TGTGCCAGCAGCGTAGTACAAGAGACCCAGTACTTC.